The present entry profiles one T cell receptor (beta chain) with its context. What it binds is unknown. This entry belongs to a study of shared clonotypes between healthy human individuals. Sequencing was performed with immunoSEQ multiplex PCR; in TCRdb, only in-frame clones are kept and a portion is missing. The repertoire has fewer than 800,000 clones, about 91% of them found once; the top ten carry about 24%. It was CD45RO-negative cells, positively selected for CCR7, that made up naive CD8 cells, with terminally differentiated effector memory CD45RA+ cells excluded. Study results and limitations: Rarefaction showed that sequencing of sorted subsets was incomplete (despite large depth). Naive subsets, compared against memory subsets, generally had larger estimated richness values. Naive CD4 clonotypes were shared across a handful of donors at about 5.2%.

The CDR3 consists of 14 residues. Germline lookup yields CDR1 LNHDA and CDR2 SQIVND (reference sequence). V lost 3 bases and J lost 0, with 9 bases in between. The rearrangement uses TRBV19 and TRBJ2-7, with D perhaps TRBD2 (5 bases). Input material: naive CD8+ T cells sorted from blood. This receptor was taken from a man aged 25 to 45 in good health. The CDR3 DNA reads as TGTGCCAGTAGTATTTCGACTAACTCCTACGAGCAGTACTTC. Protein: CASSISTNSYEQYF.